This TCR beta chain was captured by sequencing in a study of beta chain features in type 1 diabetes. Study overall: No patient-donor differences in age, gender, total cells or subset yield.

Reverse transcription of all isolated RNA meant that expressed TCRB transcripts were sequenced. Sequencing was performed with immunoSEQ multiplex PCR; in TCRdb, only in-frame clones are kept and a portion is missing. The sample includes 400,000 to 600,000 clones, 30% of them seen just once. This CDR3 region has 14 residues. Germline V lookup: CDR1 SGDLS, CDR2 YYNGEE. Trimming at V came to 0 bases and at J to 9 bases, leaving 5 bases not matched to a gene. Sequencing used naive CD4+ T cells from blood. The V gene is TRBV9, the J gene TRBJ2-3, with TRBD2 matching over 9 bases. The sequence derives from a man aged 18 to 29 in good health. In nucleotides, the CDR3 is TGTGCCAGCAGCGTAGCCGAGGGACTAGCCACGCAGTATTTT. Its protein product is CASSVAEGLATQYF. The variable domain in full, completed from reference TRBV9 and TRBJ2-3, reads DSGVTQTPKHLITATGQRVTLRCSPRSGDLSVYWYQQSLDQGLQFLIQYYNGEERAKGNILERFSAQQFPDLHSELNLSSLELGDSALYFCASSVAEGLATQYFGPGTRLTVL.